This TCR beta chain was profiled in a study of cytomegalovirus exposure and HLA in healthy donors. Study context: A later analysis reported the same platform for the 100 to 150 validation repertoires and the roughly 700 first-cohort repertoires.

The table came from immunoSEQ multiplex PCR; TCRdb's copy has only in-frame clones and leaves some out. The sample lists about 140,000 clones; approximately 86% were seen once. Trimming left V 7 bases short and J 3 bases short, with 12 bases between. This CDR3 region has 13 residues. Germline V gene data show CDR1 as SEHNR and CDR2 as FQNEAQ (reference sequence). Regarding the study as a whole: Rare TCR sequences dominated, though some public TCRs recurred in many donors. In a later analysis, first-cohort TCR clusters were found to tend to co-occur in the 90 to 150 validation repertoires. The study listed under 200 cytomegalovirus-associated TCR beta chains.

A remark on this clone: Antigen: not known.

This TCR was sampled from a woman in her late teens or twenties in good health and CMV-seropositive. V is TRBV7-9 and J is TRBJ1-1; D gene uncertain. The sequencing input was PBMCs. Written as DNA, the CDR3 is TGTGCCAGCACCCCGAGCGGGGACACTGAAGCTTTCTTT. As protein: CASTPSGDTEAFF.